This T cell receptor beta chain was documented in a study of human T cells and chemical hapten exposure. In the study overall: Mainly, slight library volume differences in the pool made TCR yields vary.

CDR3 length: 17 amino acids. CDR1 and CDR2 (germline): MNHEY, SMNVEV (reference sequence). The ends lost 2 bases at V and 5 bases at J; junction bases unmatched: 14. Time point here: patch test 2, 6 weeks after DPC sensitization. Treatment given: therapeutic diphenylcyclopropenone sensitization with weekly scalp DPC. TCRdb itself ran the RACE reads through MiXCR, one entry per CDR3 protein. In the table there are about 89,000 distinct CDR3 sequences, around 10% of which are singletons. This clonotype was found many times. This sample comprised whole blood, obtained in connection with sensitization to the hapten diphenylcyclopropenone (DPC). The chain links TRBV27 to TRBJ1-2, with 7 bases aligning to TRBD1. The source is a man between 35 and 55 years old with alopecia areata. Some clones in this sample may be carry-over from other donors' samples. The CDR3, as DNA: TGTGCCAGCAGTTTAAGGACGTCGTTACAGGGGCTGTATGGCTACACCTTC. This translates into CASSLRTSLQGLYGYTF.